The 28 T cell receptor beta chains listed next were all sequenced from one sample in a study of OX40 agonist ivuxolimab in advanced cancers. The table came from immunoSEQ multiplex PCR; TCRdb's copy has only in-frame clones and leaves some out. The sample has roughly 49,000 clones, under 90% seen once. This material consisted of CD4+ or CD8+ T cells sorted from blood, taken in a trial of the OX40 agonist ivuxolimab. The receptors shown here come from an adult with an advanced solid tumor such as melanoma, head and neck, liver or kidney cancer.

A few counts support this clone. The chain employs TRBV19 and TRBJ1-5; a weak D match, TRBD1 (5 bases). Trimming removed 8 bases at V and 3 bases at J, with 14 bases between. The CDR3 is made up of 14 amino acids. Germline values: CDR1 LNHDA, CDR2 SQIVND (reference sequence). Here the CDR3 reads CASCDSTNNQPQHF. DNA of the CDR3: TGTGCCAGTTGTGACAGTACAAACAATCAGCCCCAGCATTTT.

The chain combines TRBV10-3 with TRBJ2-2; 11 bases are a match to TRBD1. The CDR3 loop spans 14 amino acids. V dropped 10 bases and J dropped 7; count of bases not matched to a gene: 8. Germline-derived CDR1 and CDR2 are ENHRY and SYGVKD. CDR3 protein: CASSGTGGHGELFF. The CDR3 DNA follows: TGTGCCAGCTCAGGGACAGGGGGTCACGGGGAGCTGTTTTTT.

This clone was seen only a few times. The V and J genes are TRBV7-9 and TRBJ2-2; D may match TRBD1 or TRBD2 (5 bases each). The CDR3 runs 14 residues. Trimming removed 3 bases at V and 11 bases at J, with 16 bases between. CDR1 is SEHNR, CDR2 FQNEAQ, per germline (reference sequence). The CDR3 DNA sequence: TGTGCCAGCAGCTTTGGTAGGGACGGCGGAGAGCTGTTTTTT. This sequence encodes CASSFGRDGGELFF.

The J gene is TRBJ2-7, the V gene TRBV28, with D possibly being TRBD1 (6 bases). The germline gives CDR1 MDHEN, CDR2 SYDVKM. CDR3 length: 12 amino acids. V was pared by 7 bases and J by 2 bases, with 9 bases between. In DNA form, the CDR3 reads TGTGCCAGCAAGGACAGCGCCTACGAGCAGTACTTC. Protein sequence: CASKDSAYEQYF.

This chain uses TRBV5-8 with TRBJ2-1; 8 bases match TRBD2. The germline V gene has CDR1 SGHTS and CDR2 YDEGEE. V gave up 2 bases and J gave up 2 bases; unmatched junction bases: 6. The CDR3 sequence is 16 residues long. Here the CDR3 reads CASSFLTSVTYNEQFF. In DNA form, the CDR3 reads TGTGCCAGCAGCTTTCTGACTAGCGTAACCTACAATGAGCAGTTCTTC.

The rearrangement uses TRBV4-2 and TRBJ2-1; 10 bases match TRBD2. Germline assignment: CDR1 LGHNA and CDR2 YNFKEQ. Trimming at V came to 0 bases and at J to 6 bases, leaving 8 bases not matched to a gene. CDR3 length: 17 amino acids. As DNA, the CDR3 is TGTGCCAGCAGCCAAGATGGGGCTAGCGGGGGACGCAATGAGCAGTTCTTC. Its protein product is CASSQDGASGGRNEQFF.

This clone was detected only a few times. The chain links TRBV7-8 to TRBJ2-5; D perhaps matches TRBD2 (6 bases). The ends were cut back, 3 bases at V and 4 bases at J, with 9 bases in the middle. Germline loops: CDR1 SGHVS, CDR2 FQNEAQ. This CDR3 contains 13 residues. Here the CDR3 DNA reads TGTGCCAGCAGCTTTACGGGAGCAGAGACCCAGTACTTC. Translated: CASSFTGAETQYF.

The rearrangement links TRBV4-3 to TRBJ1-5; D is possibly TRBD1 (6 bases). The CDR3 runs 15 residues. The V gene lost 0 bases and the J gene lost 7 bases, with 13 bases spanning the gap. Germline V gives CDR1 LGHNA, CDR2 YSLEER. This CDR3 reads CASSQDHRAGQPQHF. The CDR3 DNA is TGCGCCAGCAGCCAAGATCACAGGGCCGGCCAGCCCCAGCATTTT.

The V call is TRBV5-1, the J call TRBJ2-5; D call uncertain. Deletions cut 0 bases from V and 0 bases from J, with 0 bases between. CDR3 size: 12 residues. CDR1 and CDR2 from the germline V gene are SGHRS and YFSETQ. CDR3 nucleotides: TGCGCCAGCAGCTTGGACCAAGAGACCCAGTACTTC. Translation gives CASSLDQETQYF. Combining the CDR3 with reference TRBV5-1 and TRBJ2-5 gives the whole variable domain KAGVTQTPRYLIKTRGQQVTLSCSPISGHRSVSWYQQTPGQGLQFLFEYFSETQRNKGNFPGRFSGRQFSNSRSEMNVSTLELGDSALYLCASSLDQETQYFGPGTRLLVL.

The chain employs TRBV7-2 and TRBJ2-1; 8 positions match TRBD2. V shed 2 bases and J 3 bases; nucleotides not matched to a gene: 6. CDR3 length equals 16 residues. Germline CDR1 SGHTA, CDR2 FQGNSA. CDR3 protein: CASSLFSGGNYNEQFF. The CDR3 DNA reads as TGTGCCAGCAGCTTATTTTCGGGAGGGAACTACAATGAGCAGTTCTTC.

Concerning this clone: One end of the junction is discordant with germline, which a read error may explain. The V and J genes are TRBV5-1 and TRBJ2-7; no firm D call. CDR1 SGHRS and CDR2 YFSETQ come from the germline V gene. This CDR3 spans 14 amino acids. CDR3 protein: CASSSGGSSYERYF. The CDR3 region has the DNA TGCGCCAGCAGTTCCGGCGGAAGCTCCTACGAGCGGTACTTC.

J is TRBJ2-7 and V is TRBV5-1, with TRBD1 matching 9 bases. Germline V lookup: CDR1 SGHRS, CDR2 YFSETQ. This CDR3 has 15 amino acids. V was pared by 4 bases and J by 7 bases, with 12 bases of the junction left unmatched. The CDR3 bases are TGCGCCAGCAGCCAGCCATCCCGGGACAGGGATGAGCAGTACTTC. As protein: CASSQPSRDRDEQYF.

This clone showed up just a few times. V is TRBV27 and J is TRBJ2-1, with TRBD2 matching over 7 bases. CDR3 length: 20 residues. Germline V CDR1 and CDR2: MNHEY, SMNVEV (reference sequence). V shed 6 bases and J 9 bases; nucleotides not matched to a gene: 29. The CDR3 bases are TGTGCCAGCAGCCTGGGGCCCTCCCGCACCGGACTAGTGGGATGGACTGAGCAGTTCTTC. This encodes CASSLGPSRTGLVGWTEQFF.

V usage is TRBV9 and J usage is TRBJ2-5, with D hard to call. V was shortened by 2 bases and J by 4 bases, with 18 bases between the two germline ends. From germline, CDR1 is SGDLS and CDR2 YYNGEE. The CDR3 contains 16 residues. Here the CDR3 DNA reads TGTGCCAGCAGCGTTACCCCTATCGGATGGGGAGAGACCCAGTACTTC. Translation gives CASSVTPIGWGETQYF.

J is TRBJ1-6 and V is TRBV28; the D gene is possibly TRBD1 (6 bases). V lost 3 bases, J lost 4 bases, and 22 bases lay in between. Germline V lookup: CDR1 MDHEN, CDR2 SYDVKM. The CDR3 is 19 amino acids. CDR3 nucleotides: TGTGCCAGCAGTTTCGACAGGTTATCCCTGAACTTGTATAATTCACCCCTCCACTTT. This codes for CASSFDRLSLNLYNSPLHF.

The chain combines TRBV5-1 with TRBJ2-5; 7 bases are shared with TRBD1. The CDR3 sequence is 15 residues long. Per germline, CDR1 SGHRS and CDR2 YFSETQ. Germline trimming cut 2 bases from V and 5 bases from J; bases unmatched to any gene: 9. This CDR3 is CASSFISTGKETQYF. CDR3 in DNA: TGCGCCAGCAGCTTCATCTCGACAGGGAAGGAGACCCAGTACTTC.

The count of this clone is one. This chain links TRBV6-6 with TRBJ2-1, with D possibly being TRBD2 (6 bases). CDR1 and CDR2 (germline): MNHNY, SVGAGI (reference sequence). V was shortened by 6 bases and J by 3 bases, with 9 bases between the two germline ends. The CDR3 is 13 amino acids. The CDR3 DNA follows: TGTGCCAGCAGCCTTAGCGGCTACAATGAGCAGTTCTTC. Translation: CASSLSGYNEQFF.

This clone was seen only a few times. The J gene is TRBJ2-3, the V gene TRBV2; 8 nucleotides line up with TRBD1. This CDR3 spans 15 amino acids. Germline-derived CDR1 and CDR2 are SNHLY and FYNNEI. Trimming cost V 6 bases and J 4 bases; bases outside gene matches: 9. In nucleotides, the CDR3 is TGTGCCAGCAGCGTGACAGGGGCAGGGGCAGATACGCAGTATTTT. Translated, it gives CASSVTGAGADTQYF.

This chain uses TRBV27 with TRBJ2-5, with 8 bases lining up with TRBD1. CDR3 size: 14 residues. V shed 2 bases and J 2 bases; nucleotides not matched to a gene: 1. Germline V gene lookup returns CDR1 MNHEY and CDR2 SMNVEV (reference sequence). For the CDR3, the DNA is TGTGCCAGCAGTTTAGACAGGGGTCAAGAGACCCAGTACTTC. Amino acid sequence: CASSLDRGQETQYF.

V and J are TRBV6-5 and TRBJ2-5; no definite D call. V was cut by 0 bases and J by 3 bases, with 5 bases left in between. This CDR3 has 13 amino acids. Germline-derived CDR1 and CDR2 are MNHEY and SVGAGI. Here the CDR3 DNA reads TGTGCCAGCAGTTACTCTTGGGAAGAGACCCAGTACTTC. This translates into CASSYSWEETQYF.

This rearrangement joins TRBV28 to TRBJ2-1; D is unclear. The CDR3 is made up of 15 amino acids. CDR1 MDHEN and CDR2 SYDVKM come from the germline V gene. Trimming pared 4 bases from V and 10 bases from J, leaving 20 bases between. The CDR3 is CASSWVQSLGREQFF. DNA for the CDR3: TGTGCCAGCAGTTGGGTTCAGAGCCTAGGGCGAGAGCAGTTCTTC.

The CDR3 here is CASSLVNSITRSGNTIYF. The CDR3 DNA follows: TGTGCCAGCAGCTTAGTGAATTCGATTACCCGCTCTGGAAACACCATATATTTT. This chain connects TRBV11-2 to TRBJ1-3; no clear D gene. The CDR3 loop spans 18 amino acids. Germline V gene data show CDR1 as SGHAT and CDR2 as FQNNGV. V shed 1 base and J shed 0 bases, with 16 bases lying between them.

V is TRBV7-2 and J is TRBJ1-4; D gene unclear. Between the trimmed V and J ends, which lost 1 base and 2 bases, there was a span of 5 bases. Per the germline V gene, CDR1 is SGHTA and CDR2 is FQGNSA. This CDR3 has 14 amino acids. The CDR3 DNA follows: TGTGCCAGCAGCTTAGTGCCGACTAATGAAAAACTGTTTTTT. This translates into CASSLVPTNEKLFF.

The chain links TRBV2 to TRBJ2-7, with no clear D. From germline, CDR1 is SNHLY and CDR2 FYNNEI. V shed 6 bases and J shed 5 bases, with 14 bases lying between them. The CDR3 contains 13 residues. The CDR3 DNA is TGTGCCAGCAGCGCCTACCGGGTTAACGAGCAGTACTTC. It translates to CASSAYRVNEQYF.

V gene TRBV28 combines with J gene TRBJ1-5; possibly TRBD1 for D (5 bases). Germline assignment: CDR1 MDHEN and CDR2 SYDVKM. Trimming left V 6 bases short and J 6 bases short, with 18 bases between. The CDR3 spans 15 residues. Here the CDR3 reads CASRPQDFISQPQHF. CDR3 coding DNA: TGTGCCAGCAGACCACAGGATTTTATCAGTCAGCCCCAGCATTTT. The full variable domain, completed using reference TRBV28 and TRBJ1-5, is DVKVTQSSRYLVKRTGEKVFLECVQDMDHENMFWYRQDPGLGLRLIYFSYDVKMKEKGDIPEGYSVSREKKERFSLILESASTNQTSMYLCASRPQDFISQPQHFGDGTRLSIL.

CDR3 residues: CASTGQGNEQFF. The CDR3 DNA reads as TGTGCCAGCACGGGACAGGGAAATGAGCAGTTCTTC. This chain links TRBV2 with TRBJ2-1, with 9 bases matching TRBD1. Losses at the gene ends were 7 bases for V and 7 bases for J; bases not matched to a gene: 2. The CDR3 is 12 residues long. Per germline, CDR1 SNHLY and CDR2 FYNNEI.

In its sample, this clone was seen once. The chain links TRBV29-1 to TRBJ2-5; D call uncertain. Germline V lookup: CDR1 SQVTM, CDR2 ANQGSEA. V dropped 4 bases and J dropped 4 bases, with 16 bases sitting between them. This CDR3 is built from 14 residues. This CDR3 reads CSVGSLGIPETQYF. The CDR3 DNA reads TGCAGCGTTGGGTCCTTGGGGATCCCAGAGACCCAGTACTTC. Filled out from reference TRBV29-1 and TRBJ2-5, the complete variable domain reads SAVISQKPSRDICQRGTSLTIQCQVDSQVTMMFWYRQQPGQSLTLIATANQGSEATYESGFVIDKFPISRPNLTFSTLTVSNMSPEDSSIYLCSVGSLGIPETQYFGPGTRLLVL.

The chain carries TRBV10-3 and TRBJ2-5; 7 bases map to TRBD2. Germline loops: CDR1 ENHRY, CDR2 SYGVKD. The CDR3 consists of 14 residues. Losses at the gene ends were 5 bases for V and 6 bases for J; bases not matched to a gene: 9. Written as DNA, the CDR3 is TGTGCCATCAGTCATGCGGGAGAGTGGAAGACCCAGTACTTC. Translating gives CAISHAGEWKTQYF.